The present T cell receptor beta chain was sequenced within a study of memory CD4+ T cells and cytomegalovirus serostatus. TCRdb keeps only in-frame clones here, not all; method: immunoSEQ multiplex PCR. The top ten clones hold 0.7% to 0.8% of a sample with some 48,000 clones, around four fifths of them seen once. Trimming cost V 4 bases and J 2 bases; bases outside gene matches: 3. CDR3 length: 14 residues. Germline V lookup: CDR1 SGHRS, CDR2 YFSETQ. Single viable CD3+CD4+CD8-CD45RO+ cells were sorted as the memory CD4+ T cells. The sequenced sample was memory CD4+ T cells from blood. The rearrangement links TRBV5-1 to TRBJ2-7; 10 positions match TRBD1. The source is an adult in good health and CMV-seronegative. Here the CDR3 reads CASSRTGGPYEQYF. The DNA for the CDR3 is TGCGCCAGCAGCCGGACAGGGGGGCCCTACGAGCAGTACTTC.